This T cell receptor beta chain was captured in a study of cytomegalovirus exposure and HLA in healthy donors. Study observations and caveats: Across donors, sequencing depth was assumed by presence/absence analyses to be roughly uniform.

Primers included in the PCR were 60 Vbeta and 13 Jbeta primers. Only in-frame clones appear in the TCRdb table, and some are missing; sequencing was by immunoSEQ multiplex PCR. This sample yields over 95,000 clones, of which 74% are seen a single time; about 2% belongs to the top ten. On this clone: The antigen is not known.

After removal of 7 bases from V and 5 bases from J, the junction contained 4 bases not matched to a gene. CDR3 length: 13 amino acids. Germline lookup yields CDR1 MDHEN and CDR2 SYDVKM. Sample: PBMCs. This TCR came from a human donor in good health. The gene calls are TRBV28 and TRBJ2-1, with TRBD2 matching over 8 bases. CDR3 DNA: TGTGCCAGCAACAGGCGGGAGGACAATGAGCAGTTCTTC. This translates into CASNRREDNEQFF.